This T cell receptor (beta chain) was identified during a study of control samples from healthy donors and cancer patients. The data were produced by immunoSEQ multiplex PCR, yet TCRdb's version contains in-frame clones alone and is incomplete. The sample gives around 120,000 clones, about 94% of which show up once; 3.6% is in the top ten. Germline V gene lookup returns CDR1 MRHNA and CDR2 SNTAGT. The CDR3 extends over 15 amino acids. V was pared by 2 bases and J by 5 bases, with 14 bases between. The chain is built from TRBV6-4 and TRBJ2-3; no clear D gene. The clonotype was recovered from a man aged 25 to 40 in good health. Sequences were obtained from blood. CDR3 nucleotides: TGTGCCAGCAGTGACCTCAGGTCCGGGCGAGATACGCAGTATTTT. This gives the protein CASSDLRSGRDTQYF.